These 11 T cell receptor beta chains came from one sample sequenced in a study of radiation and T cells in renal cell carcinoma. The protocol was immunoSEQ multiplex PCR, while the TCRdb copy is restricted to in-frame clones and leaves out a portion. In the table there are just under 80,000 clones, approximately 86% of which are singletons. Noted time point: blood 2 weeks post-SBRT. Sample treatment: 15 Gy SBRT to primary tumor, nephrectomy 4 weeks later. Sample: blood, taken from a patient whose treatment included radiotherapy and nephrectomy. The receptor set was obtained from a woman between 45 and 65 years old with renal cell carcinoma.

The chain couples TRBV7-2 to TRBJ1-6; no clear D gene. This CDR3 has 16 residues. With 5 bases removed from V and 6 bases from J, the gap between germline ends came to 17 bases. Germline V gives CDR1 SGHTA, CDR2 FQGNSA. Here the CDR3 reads CASSKLDRAPNSPLHF. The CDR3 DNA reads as TGTGCCAGCAGCAAACTCGACCGGGCACCTAATTCACCCCTCCACTTT.

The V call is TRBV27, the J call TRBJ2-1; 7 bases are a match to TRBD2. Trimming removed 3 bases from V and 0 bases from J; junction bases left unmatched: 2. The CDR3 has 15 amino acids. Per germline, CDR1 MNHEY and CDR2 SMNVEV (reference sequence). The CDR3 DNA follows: TGTGCCAGCAGTTTCTCGGGGGGCTCCTACAATGAGCAGTTCTTC. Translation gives CASSFSGGSYNEQFF.

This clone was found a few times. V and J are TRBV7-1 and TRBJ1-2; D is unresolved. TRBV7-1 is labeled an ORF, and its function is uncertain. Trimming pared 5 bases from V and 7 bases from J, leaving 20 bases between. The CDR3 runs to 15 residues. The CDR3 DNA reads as TGTGCCAGCAGCCCGGTTCCCTGGTTCTTAGGTGGCTACACCTTC. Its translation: CASSPVPWFLGGYTF.

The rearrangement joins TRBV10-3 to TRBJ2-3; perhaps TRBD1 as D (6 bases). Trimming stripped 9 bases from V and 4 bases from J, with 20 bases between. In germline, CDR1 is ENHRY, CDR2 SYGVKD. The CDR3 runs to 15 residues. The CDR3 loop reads CAIKAGQGGSDTQYF. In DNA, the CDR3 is TGTGCCATTAAGGCTGGACAAGGGGGATCAGATACGCAGTATTTT.

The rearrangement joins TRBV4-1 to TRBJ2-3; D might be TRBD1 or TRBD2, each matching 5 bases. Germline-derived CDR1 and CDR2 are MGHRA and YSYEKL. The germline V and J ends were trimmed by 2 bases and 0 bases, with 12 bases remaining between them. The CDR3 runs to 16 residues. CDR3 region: CASSQRTWGSTDTQYF. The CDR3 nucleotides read TGCGCCAGCAGCCAACGTACGTGGGGGAGCACAGATACGCAGTATTTT.

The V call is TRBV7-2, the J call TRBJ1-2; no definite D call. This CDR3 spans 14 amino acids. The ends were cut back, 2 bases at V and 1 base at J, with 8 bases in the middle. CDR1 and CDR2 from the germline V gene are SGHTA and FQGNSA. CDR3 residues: CASSLTYGNYGYTF. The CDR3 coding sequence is TGTGCCAGCAGCTTAACGTACGGTAACTATGGCTACACCTTC.

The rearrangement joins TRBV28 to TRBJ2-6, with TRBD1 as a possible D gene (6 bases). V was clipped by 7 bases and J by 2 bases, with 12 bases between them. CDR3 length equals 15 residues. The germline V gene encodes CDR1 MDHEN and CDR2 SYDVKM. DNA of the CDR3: TGTGCCAGCAATAGAGAGGGGGCTGGGGCCAACGTCCTGACTTTC. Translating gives CASNREGAGANVLTF.

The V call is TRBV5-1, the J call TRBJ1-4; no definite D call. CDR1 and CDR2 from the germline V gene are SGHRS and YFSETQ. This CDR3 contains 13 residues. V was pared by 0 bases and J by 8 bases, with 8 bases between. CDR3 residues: CASSLGRNEKLFF. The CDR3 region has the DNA TGCGCCAGCAGCTTGGGACGAAACGAAAAACTGTTTTTT.

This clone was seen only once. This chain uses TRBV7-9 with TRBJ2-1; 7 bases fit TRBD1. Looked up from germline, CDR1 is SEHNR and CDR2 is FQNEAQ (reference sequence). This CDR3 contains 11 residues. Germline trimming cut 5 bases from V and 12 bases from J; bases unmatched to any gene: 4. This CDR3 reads CASSVRDRQFF. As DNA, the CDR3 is TGTGCCAGCAGCGTCCGGGACAGGCAGTTCTTC.

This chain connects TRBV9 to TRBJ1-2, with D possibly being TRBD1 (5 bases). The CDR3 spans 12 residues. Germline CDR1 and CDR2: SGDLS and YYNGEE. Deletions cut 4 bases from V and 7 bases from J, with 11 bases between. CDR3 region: CASSPSGGGYTF. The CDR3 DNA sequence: TGTGCCAGCAGCCCGTCCGGGGGTGGCTACACCTTC.

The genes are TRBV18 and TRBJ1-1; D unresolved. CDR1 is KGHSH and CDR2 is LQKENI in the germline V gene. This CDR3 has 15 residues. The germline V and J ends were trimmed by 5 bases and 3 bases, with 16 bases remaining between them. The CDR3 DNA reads TGTGCCAGCTCAATCGCCGGGTCATCTGACACTGAAGCTTTCTTT. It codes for CASSIAGSSDTEAFF.